Many counts were recorded for the clone carrying this T cell receptor (beta chain). The CDR3 is 16 amino acids. This entry belongs to a study of T-cell reconstitution after alpha-beta-depleted transplantation in children. Molecular barcoding with unique molecular identifiers was used for the TCRbeta library. MiXCR was run by TCRdb on the PCR reads, yielding one entry per CDR3 protein. In the table there are about 22,000 distinct CDR3 sequences, roughly a tenth of which are singletons. The TCR was taken from a human donor who donated a stem cell graft to a child with chronic granulomatous disease. This specimen was PBMCs from the stem cell graft donor, taken from the stem cell graft. The chain recombines TRBV21-1 with TRBJ2-1; the table's D gene call, TRBD1, was not cross checked with the DNA. TRBV21-1 is a pseudogene locus. CDR3: CARCHQDRGKHNEQFF. The CDR3 DNA is TGTGCCAGATGCCATCAGGACAGGGGGAAACACAATGAGCAGTTCTTC.